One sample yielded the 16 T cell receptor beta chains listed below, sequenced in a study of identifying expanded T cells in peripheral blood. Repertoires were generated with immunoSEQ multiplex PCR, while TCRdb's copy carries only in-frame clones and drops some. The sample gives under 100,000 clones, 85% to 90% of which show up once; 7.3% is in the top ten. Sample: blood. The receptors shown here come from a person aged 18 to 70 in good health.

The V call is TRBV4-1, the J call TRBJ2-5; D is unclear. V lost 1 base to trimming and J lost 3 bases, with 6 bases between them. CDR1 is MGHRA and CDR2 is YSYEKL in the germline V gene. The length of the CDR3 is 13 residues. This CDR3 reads CASSQGWEETQYF. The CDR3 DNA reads TGCGCCAGCAGCCAAGGGTGGGAAGAGACCCAGTACTTC.

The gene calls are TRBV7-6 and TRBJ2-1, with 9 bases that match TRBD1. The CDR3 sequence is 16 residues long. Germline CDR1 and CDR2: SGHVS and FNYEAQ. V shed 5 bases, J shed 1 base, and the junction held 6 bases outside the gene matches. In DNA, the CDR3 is TGTGCCAGCAGCCAACGACAGGGGGATTCCTACAATGAGCAGTTCTTC. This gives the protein CASSQRQGDSYNEQFF.

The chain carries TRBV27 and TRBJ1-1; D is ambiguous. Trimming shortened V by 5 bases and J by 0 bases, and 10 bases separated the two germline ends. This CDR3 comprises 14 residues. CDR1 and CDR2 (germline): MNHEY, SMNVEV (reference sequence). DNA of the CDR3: TGTGCCAGCAGTCCCACAGTAATGAACACTGAAGCTTTCTTT. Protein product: CASSPTVMNTEAFF.

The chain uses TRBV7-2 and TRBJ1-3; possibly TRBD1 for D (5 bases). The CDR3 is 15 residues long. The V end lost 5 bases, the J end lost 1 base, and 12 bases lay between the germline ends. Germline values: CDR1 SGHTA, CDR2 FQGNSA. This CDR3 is CASSPRQGSGNTIYF. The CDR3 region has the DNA TGTGCCAGCAGCCCCCGGCAGGGATCTGGAAACACCATATATTTT.

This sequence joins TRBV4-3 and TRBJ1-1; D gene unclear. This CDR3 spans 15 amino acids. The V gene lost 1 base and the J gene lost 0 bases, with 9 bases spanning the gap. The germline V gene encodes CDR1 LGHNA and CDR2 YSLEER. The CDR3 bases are TGCGCCAGCAGCCAAGGGCCCACCCTGAACACTGAAGCTTTCTTT. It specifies CASSQGPTLNTEAFF.

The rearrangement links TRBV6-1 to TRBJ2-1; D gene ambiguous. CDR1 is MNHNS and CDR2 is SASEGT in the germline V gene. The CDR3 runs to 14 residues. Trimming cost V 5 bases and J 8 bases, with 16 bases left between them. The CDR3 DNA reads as TGTGCCAGCAGTACCGGGTCCATAACTGATGAGCAGTTCTTC. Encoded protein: CASSTGSITDEQFF.

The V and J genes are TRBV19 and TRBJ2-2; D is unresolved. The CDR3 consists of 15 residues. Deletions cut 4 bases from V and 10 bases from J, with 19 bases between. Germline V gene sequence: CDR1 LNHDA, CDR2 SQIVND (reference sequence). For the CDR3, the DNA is TGTGCCAGTAGTACCATCCCGACACTCTCCCAGGAGCTGTTTTTT. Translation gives CASSTIPTLSQELFF. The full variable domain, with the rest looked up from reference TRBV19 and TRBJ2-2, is DGGITQSPKYLFRKEGQNVTLSCEQNLNHDAMYWYRQDPGQGLRLIYYSQIVNDFQKGDIAEGYSVSREKKESFPLTVTSAQKNPTAFYLCASSTIPTLSQELFFGEGSRLTVL.

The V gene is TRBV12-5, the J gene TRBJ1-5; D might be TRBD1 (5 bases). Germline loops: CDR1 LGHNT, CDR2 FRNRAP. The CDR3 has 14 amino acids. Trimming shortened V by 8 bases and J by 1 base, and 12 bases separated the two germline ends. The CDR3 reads CASLSGHSNQPQHF. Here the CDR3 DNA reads TGTGCTAGTCTTTCGGGGCACAGCAATCAGCCCCAGCATTTT.

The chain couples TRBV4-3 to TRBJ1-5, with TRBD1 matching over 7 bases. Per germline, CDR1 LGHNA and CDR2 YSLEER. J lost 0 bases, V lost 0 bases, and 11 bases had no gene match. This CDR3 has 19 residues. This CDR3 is CASSQDKWGQKDSNQPQHF. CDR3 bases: TGCGCCAGCAGCCAAGATAAGTGGGGACAGAAGGATAGCAATCAGCCCCAGCATTTT.

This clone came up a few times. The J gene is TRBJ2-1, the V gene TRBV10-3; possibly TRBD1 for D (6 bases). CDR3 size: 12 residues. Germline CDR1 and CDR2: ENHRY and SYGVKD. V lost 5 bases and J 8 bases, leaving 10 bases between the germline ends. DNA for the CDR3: TGTGCCATCAGTCCACAGGGCGATGAGCAGTTCTTC. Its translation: CAISPQGDEQFF.

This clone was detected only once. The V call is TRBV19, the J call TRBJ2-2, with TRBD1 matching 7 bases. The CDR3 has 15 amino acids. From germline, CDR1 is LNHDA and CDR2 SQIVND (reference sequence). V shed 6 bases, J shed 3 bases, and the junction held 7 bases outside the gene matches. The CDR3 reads CASRPTGYHTGELFF. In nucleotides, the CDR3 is TGTGCCAGTAGGCCGACAGGGTATCACACCGGGGAGCTGTTTTTT.

The CDR3 DNA sequence: TGTGCCAGACAGCAAAGCAATCAGCCCCAGCATTTT. Translation gives CARQQSNQPQHF. The chain recombines TRBV10-3 with TRBJ1-5, with D perhaps TRBD1 (5 bases). CDR3 length: 12 amino acids. Trimming removed 10 bases at V and 1 base at J, with 8 bases between. The germline V gene encodes CDR1 ENHRY and CDR2 SYGVKD.

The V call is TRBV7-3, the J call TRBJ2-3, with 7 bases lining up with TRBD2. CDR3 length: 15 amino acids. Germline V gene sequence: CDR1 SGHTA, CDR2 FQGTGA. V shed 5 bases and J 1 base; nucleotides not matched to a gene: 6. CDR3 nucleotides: TGTGCCAGCAGCGCTAGCGGAGCAGGCACAGATACGCAGTATTTT. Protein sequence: CASSASGAGTDTQYF.

The CDR3 DNA is TGTGCCAGTAGTTACCGGGAATTAGCTGCCACTGAAGCTTTCTTT. It specifies CASSYRELAATEAFF. The chain links TRBV19 to TRBJ1-1; D is uncertain. Germline values: CDR1 LNHDA, CDR2 SQIVND (reference sequence). Deletions cut 5 bases from V and 4 bases from J, with 17 bases between. CDR3 length: 15 amino acids.

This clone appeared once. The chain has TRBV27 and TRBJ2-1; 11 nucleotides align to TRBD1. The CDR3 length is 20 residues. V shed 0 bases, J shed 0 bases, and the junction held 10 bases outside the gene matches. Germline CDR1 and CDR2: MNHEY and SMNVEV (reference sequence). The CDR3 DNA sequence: TGTGCCAGCAGTTTATCGTCGGACAGGGGGCTTACGGGCTCCTACAATGAGCAGTTCTTC. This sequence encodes CASSLSSDRGLTGSYNEQFF.

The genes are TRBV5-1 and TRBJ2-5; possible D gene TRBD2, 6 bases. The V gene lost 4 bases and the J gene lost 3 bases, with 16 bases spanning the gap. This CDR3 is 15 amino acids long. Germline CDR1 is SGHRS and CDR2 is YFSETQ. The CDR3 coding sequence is TGCGCCAGCAGCGACGTGGGGGGTGATGAAGAGACCCAGTACTTC. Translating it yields CASSDVGGDEETQYF.